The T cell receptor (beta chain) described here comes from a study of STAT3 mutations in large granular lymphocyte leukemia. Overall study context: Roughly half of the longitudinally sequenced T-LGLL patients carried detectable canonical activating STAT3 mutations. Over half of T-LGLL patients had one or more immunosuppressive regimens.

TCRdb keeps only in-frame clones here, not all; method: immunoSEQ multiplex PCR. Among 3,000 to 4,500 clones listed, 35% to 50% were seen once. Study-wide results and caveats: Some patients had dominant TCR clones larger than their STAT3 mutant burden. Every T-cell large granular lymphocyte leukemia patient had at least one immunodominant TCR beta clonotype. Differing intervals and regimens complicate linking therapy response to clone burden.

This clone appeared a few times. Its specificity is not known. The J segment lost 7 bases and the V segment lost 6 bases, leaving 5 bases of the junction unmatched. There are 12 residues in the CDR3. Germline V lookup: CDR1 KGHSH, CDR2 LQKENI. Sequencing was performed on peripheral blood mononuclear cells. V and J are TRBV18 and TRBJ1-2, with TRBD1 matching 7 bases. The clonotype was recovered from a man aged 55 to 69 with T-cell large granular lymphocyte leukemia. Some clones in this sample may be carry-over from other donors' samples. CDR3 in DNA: TGTGCCAGCTCCCCGCAGGGGGTTGGCTACACCTTC. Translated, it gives CASSPQGVGYTF. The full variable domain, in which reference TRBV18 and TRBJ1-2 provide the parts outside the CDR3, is NAGVMQNPRHLVRRRGQEARLRCSPMKGHSHVYWYRQLPEEGLKFMVYLQKENIIDESGMPKERFSAEFPKEGPSILRIQQVVRGDSAAYFCASSPQGVGYTFGSGTRLTVV.